This T cell receptor (beta chain) was documented in a study of tissue T cells after allogeneic stem cell transplantation. At the level of the study: Before transplant, recipient-origin PBMCs were collected in roughly five GVHD patients.

CDR1 SGDLS and CDR2 YYNGEE come from the germline V gene. The CDR3 is 16 amino acids. V shed 4 bases, J shed 2 bases, and the junction held 6 bases outside the gene matches. The protocol was immunoSEQ multiplex PCR, while the TCRdb copy is restricted to in-frame clones and leaves out a portion. Of about 5,700 clones listed, over 65% are singletons. This TCR was sampled from a man aged 35 to 70 who later had graft-versus-host disease after an allogeneic stem cell transplant. This specimen consisted of blood, obtained before transplantation. The J gene is TRBJ2-3, the V gene TRBV9; 11 bases line up with TRBD2. CDR3 bases: TGTGCCAGCAGCTCTCGTAGCGGGAGGGACACAGATACGCAGTATTTT. Residues: CASSSRSGRDTDTQYF. The full variable domain, with the rest looked up from reference TRBV9 and TRBJ2-3, is DSGVTQTPKHLITATGQRVTLRCSPRSGDLSVYWYQQSLDQGLQFLIQYYNGEERAKGNILERFSAQQFPDLHSELNLSSLELGDSALYFCASSSRSGRDTDTQYFGPGTRLTVL.